This T cell receptor beta chain was found in a study of Graves' ophthalmopathy and Graves' hyperthyroidism. Study observations and caveats: Blood also contained most of the expanded thyroid clonotypes above 0.001 frequency. Ophthalmopathy cases were distinguished from stable hyperthyroidism by a 13-signature model, reaching around 88% sensitivity and 81.08% specificity.

Physicians reached a diagnosis by relying on clinical symptoms, serum thyroxine, TRAb, thyroid ultrasound and orbital computed tomography. Fresh peripheral blood (more than 9.5 ml) yielded the PBMCs. The CDR3 length is 18 residues. The V gene's germline CDR1 is MDHEN and CDR2 SYDVKM. Between the trimmed V and J ends, which lost 5 bases and 0 bases, there was a span of 17 bases. For this clonotype: Its target is not known.

Amplification targeted the TCR beta CDR3 regions, with RNA transcripts as the source material. In the first round, RT-PCR was carried out with HTBI primers, and a multiplex PCR formed the second round. Each CDR3 protein gets one entry after TCRdb re-called the multiplex PCR reads with MiXCR. The data hold 360,000 or so distinct CDR3 sequences, with around 18% observed a single time. Material: peripheral blood. The genes are TRBV28 and TRBJ1-6; D unresolved. The receptor's source is a young woman with Graves' ophthalmopathy. The CDR3 loop is CASSVPSGESSYNSPLHF. In nucleotides, the CDR3 is TGTGCCAGCAGTGTGCCCTCGGGAGAAAGCTCCTATAATTCACCCCTCCACTTT.